This T cell receptor (beta chain) was identified during a study of T cells after yellow fever vaccination. Points from the study as a whole: The secondary response peaked faster, at day 5 versus 15, but was weaker.

CDR3 length equals 18 residues. Germline V CDR1 and CDR2: SEHNR, FQNEAQ (reference sequence). The trim removed 5 bases at V and 1 base at J, leaving 9 bases unmatched. This clonotype was counted ten times or more. Its antigen is currently unknown. TCRdb passed the 5' RACE reads through MiXCR, listing each CDR3 protein once. The sample includes about 63,000 distinct CDR3 sequences, 6.5% to 9% seen only once; the top ten take 30% to 45%. The sequence was obtained from a man aged 25 to 40 who received the YFV17D yellow fever vaccine. This sample comprised CD8+ T cells sorted from PBMCs, obtained 15 days after the yellow fever booster vaccination. The genes are TRBV7-9 and TRBJ2-5; 14 bases map to TRBD2. The CDR3 loop reads CASSPMTSGRALQETQYF. The CDR3 DNA reads as TGTGCCAGCAGCCCGATGACTAGCGGGAGGGCCCTCCAAGAGACCCAGTACTTC. The complete variable domain, with remaining parts taken from reference TRBV7-9 and TRBJ2-5, reads DTGVSQNPRHKITKRGQNVTFRCDPISEHNRLYWYRQTLGQGPEFLTYFQNEAQLEKSRLLSDRFSAERPKGSFSTLEIQRTEQGDSAMYLCASSPMTSGRALQETQYFGPGTRLLVL.